This T cell receptor beta chain derives from a study of cytomegalovirus exposure and HLA in healthy donors. Across the whole study: Early released data comprised around 80 million unique TCRs from HLA-typed donors. Points from the study as a whole: TRBV6-2, TRBV6-3 and some other V segments were unresolvable in 87-base-pair reads. TCR sequences were mostly rare, though some public TCRs occurred in many donors.

As for the donors, each was a healthy bone marrow donor. The PCR used 60 Vbeta and 13 Jbeta primers. Here immunoSEQ multiplex PCR was the method, and the copy in TCRdb shows in-frame clones only, minus some. This table has more than 60,000 clones, more than 60% appearing once. The CDR3 is 15 amino acids. Germline CDR1 MDHEN, CDR2 SYDVKM. The ends were cut back, 7 bases at V and 7 bases at J, with 22 bases in the middle. Points on this clone: Its cognate antigen is unknown.

The sequence derives from a male donor in good health and CMV-seropositive. The specimen was PBMCs. V usage is TRBV28 and J usage is TRBJ1-1, with D possibly matching TRBD1 (5 bases). DNA of the CDR3: TGTGCCAGCACCCTAAGGAGGGGACTACAACTTGAAGCTTTCTTT. Translating it yields CASTLRRGLQLEAFF.